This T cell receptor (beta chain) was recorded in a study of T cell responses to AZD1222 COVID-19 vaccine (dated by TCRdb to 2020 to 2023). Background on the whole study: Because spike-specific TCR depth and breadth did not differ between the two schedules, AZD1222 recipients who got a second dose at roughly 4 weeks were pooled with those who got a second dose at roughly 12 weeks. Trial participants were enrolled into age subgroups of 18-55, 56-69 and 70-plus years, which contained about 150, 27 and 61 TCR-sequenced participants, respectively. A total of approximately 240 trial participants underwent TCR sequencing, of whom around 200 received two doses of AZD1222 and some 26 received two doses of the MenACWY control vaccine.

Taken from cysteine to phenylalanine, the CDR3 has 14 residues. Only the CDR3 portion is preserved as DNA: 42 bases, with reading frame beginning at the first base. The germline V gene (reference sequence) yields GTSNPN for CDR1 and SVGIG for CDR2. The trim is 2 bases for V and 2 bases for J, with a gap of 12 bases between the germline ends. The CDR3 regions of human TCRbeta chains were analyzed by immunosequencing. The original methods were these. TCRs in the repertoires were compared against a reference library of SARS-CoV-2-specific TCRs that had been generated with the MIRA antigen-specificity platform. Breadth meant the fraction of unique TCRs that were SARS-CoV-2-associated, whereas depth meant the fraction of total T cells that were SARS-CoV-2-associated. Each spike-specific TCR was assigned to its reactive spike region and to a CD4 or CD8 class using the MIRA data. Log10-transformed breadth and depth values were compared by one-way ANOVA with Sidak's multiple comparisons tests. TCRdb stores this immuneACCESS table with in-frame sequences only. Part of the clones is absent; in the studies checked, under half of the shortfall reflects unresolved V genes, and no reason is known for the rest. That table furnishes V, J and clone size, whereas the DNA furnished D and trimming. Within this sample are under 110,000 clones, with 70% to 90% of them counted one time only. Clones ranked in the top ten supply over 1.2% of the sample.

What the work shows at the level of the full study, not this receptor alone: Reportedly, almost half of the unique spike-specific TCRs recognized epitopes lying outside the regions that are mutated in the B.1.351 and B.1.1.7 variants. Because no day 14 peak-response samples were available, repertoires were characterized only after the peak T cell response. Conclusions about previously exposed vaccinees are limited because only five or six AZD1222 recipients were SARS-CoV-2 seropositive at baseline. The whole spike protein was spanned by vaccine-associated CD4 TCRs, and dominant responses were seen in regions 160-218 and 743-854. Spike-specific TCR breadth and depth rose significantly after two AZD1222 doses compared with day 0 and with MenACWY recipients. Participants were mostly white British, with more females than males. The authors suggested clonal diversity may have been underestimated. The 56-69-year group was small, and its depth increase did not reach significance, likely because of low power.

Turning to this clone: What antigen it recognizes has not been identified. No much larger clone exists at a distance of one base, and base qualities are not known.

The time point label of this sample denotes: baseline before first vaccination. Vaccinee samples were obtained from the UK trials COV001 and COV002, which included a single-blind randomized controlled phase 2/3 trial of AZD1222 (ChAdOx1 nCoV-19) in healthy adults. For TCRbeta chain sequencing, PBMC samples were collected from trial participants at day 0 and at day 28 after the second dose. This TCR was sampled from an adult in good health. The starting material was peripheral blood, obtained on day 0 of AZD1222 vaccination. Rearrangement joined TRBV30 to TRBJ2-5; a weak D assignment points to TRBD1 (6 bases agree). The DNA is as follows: TGTGCCTGGAGTACAGGGCCCCCACAAGAGACCCAGTACTTC. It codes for CAWSTGPPQETQYF.